This note documents a single T cell receptor beta chain sequence. What it binds is not known. This sample also contains other DNA sequences that code for the same CDR3. Germline loops: CDR1 MNHEY, CDR2 SMNVEV (reference sequence). The CDR3 extends over 14 amino acids. With 2 bases removed from V and 1 base from J, the gap between germline ends came to 8 bases. The repertoire was sequenced with immunoSEQ multiplex PCR; TCRdb's copy has only in-frame clones and lacks some. This sample yields approximately 1.1 million clones, of which about 84% are seen a single time; approximately 0.5% belongs to the top ten. The data derive from a study of shared clonotypes between healthy human individuals. Study in general: Donor ages ranged 18 to 49 years: a couple of women, a few men.

General study results and limits: Larger estimated richness was generally seen in naive subsets than in memory subsets.

Sequencing used memory CD4+ T cells from PBMCs. Sample subset: CD45RA-negative fraction. The chain has TRBV27 and TRBJ1-1, with D perhaps matching TRBD1 (6 bases). The sequence came from a man aged 18 to 30 in good health. Some clones in this sample may be carry-over from other donors' samples. The DNA of the CDR3 is TGTGCCAGCAGTTTAGAGGGGGGGAACACTGAAGCTTTCTTT. Translated, it gives CASSLEGGNTEAFF.